These T cell receptor beta chains were read from a single sample in a study of CD8 T cells in ankylosing spondylitis. MiXCR was run by TCRdb on the 5' RACE reads, yielding one entry per CDR3 protein. The table includes over 150,000 distinct CDR3 sequences, about 18% detected once. Sequenced: blood, either unsorted or a sorted T cell fraction (not recorded which). These receptors came from a male donor aged 5-29 years with ankylosing spondylitis or in good health (not recorded which). The CDR3 runs from the conserved cysteine through the conserved F or W. The D gene is left open where the match is weak. Part of the rows lack a size; the others show once, few, many or a class for expanded clones.

d_call	clone_size	v_call	j_call	cdr3_aa	cdr3_nt
NA	NA	TRBV14	TRBJ1-6	CASSQARGGNSPLHF	TGTGCCAGCAGCCAAGCGAGGGGAGGTAATTCACCCCTCCACTTT
NA	many	TRBV11-2	TRBJ2-4	CASSLGAGTLRLAKNIQYF	TGTGCCAGCAGCTTAGGGGCAGGGACCCTTAGACTAGCCAAAAACATTCAGTACTTC
TRBD1	many	TRBV7-2	TRBJ2-5	CASSSRITGVRETQYF	TGTGCCAGCAGCTCCCGTATAACAGGGGTTAGGGAGACCCAGTACTTC
TRBD2	many	TRBV4-2	TRBJ2-1	CASSPRTSGNTRDEQFF	TGTGCCAGCAGCCCGCGGACTAGCGGGAATACTCGGGATGAGCAGTTCTTC
NA	NA	TRBV29-1	TRBJ2-1	CSVGNRAPYNEQFF	TGCAGCGTTGGCAACCGGGCTCCCTACAATGAGCAGTTCTTC
TRBD2	few	TRBV18	TRBJ2-1	CASSPSRNPSGTNEQFF	TGTGCCAGCTCACCAAGCCGAAATCCTAGCGGGACCAATGAGCAGTTCTTC
NA	NA	TRBV5-1	TRBJ2-1	CASSSRRGVDEQFF	TGCGCCAGCAGCTCACGCCGGGGTGTAGATGAGCAGTTCTTC
TRBD1	NA	TRBV6-5	TRBJ2-7	CASSDRVSYEQYF	TGTGCCAGCAGCGACAGGGTCTCCTACGAGCAGTACTTC
TRBD2	many	TRBV5-1	TRBJ2-5	CASSLAGASETQYF	TGCGCCAGCAGCTTAGCGGGAGCGAGCGAGACCCAGTACTTC
NA	many	TRBV25-1	TRBJ2-1	CASSGVGYNEQFF	TGTGCCAGCAGTGGGGTCGGGTACAATGAGCAGTTCTTC
NA	many	TRBV19	TRBJ2-1	CASTIGGTILRAGEQFF	TGTGCCAGTACCATAGGCGGGACCATTCTTAGGGCTGGTGAGCAGTTCTTC
NA	NA	TRBV6-6	TRBJ1-5	CASRPMGVSNQPQHF	TGTGCCAGCAGGCCTATGGGGGTTAGCAATCAGCCCCAGCATTTT
NA	many	TRBV20-1	TRBJ2-7	CSARELTRVEQYF	TGCAGTGCGAGGGAACTCACGCGGGTCGAGCAGTACTTC
TRBD2	many	TRBV12-3/TRBV12-4	TRBJ2-3	CASRRLALTDTQYF	TGTGCCAGCAGACGACTAGCACTCACAGATACGCAGTATTTT
TRBD1	few	TRBV20-1	TRBJ1-2	CSATGDRSYGYTF	TGCAGTGCAACAGGGGATCGGTCGTATGGCTACACCTTC
TRBD2	many	TRBV5-1	TRBJ2-3	CASSFRLAGGEDTQYF	TGCGCCAGCAGCTTCCGATTAGCGGGAGGGGAAGATACGCAGTATTTT
TRBD2	few	TRBV10-3	TRBJ2-1	CAISQQTSGVSYNEQFF	TGTGCCATCAGTCAGCAAACTAGCGGAGTCTCCTACAATGAGCAGTTCTTC
NA	many	TRBV21-1	TRBJ1-1	CASIPLRRGGRTEAFF	TGTGCCAGCATCCCCCTGAGGAGGGGCGGGAGGACTGAAGCTTTCTTT
NA	many	TRBV10-3	TRBJ1-2	CAISPLGYGYTF	TGTGCCATCAGTCCGCTGGGGTATGGCTACACCTTC
NA	once	TRBV2	TRBJ2-1	CASSADSSSYNEQFF	TGTGCCAGCAGCGCTGACAGTAGCTCCTACAATGAGCAGTTCTTC
TRBD1	NA	TRBV6-5	TRBJ1-4	CASSSFGQGKNEKLFF	TGTGCCAGCAGCTCCTTCGGACAGGGGAAGAATGAAAAACTGTTTTTT
NA	many	TRBV20-1	TRBJ2-3	CSVRGPADTQYF	TGCAGTGTCCGGGGGCCGGCAGATACGCAGTATTTT
TRBD2	NA	TRBV29-1	TRBJ2-1	CSVAGLAGRSEQFF	TGCAGCGTTGCGGGACTAGCGGGAAGAAGCGAGCAGTTCTTC
NA	NA	TRBV12-3/TRBV12-4	TRBJ2-1	CASRPAGYNEQFF	TGTGCCAGCAGGCCCGCGGGGTACAATGAGCAGTTCTTC
NA	many	TRBV3-1	TRBJ2-3	CASSQVSDTQYF	TGTGCCAGCAGCCAAGTTTCAGATACGCAGTATTTT
TRBD1	many	TRBV10-3	TRBJ2-5	CAIRGQGDQETQYF	TGTGCCATCAGAGGGCAGGGGGATCAAGAGACCCAGTACTTC